This T cell receptor (beta chain) was found in a study of early T cells in non-severe SARS-CoV-2 infection. Points from the study as a whole: The study's VDJdb matching favored anti-spike CD8 responses and missed private and CD4 specificities.

Germline-derived CDR1 and CDR2 are MDHEN and SYDVKM. This CDR3 comprises 14 residues. The V segment lost 5 bases and the J segment 4 bases; nucleotides outside the gene matches: 6. In its sample, this clonotype was seen a few times. Antigen specificity is unknown. Tagging with unique molecular identifiers was applied to individual cDNA molecules. In TCRdb, the 5' RACE reads were re-called with MiXCR into one record per CDR3 protein. The data show roughly 35,000 distinct CDR3 sequences, with roughly 5.3% seen just once and roughly 29% held by the top ten. The sequence was obtained from an adult who was a healthcare worker with PCR-confirmed SARS-CoV-2 infection or an uninfected control (not recorded which). Material for sequencing was whole blood. This sequence joins TRBV28 and TRBJ1-2; 8 nucleotides match TRBD1. This chain's CDR3 is CASSSQGAGYGYTF. In nucleotides, the CDR3 is TGTGCCAGCAGTAGCCAGGGGGCAGGCTATGGCTACACCTTC.